The clone carrying this TCR beta chain was picked up many times. Its antigen is undetermined. Making the TCR beta libraries involved quantitative 5'-RACE with molecular barcodes. TCRdb called the 5' RACE reads again in MiXCR, with one record for every CDR3 protein. The table lists some 240,000 distinct CDR3 sequences, more than 15% of them singletons. This specimen comes from a study of CD8 T cells in ankylosing spondylitis. Study-wide findings and caveats: A motif of under 10 highly homologous TCR beta variants was seen as apparently characteristic of ankylosing spondylitis blood. In synovial fluid and blood from reactive arthritis, some motif variants were previously reported. Within matched ankylosing spondylitis synovial fluid, disease-linked clones were reportedly significantly enriched.

V was cut by 2 bases and J by 4 bases, with 9 bases left in between. The length of the CDR3 is 13 residues. CDR1 is MNHEY, CDR2 SMNVEV, per germline (reference sequence). The chain couples TRBV27 to TRBJ2-7, with D perhaps TRBD1 or TRBD2 (5 bases each). Sequenced material: blood, either unsorted or a sorted T cell fraction (not recorded which). This TCR was sampled from a male donor with ankylosing spondylitis or in good health (not recorded which). CDR3 residues: CASSLQGGYEQYF. DNA of the CDR3: TGTGCCAGCAGTTTACAGGGCGGGTACGAGCAGTACTTC.